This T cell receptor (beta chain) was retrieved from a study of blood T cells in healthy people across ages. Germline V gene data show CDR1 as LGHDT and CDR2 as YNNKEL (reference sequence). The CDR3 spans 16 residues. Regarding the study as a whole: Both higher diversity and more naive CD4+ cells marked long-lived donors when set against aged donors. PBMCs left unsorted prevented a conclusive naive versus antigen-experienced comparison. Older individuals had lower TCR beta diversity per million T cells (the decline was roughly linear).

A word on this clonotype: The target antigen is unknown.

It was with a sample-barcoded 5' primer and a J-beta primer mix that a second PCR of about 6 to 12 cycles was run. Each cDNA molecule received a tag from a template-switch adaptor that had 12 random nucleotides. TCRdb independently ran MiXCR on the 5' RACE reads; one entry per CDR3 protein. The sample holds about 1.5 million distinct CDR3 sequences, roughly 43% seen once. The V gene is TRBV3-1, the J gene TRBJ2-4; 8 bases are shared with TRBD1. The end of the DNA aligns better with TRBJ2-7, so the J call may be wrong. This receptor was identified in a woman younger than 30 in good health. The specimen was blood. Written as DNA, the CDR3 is TGTGCCAGCAGCCAAGATCGGCGGGACAGGCTTCACGAGCAGTACTTC. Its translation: CASSQDRRDRLHEQYF.